These 23 T cell receptor beta chains came from one sample sequenced in a study of blood T cell repertoires in COVID-19. Some clones are missing from TCRdb's copy, which holds only in-frame ones; the method was immunoSEQ multiplex PCR. Among around 310,000 clones listed, around 90% were seen once. The source material was PBMCs or T cells enriched from blood (not recorded which). The receptors come from a man aged 25 to 40 who had recovered from COVID-19.

The chain joins TRBV24-1 to TRBJ2-1, with 7 bases matching TRBD2. The CDR3 covers 15 residues. After removal of 8 bases from V and 4 bases from J, the junction contained 10 bases not matched to a gene. CDR1 and CDR2 (germline): KGHDR, SFDVKD. CDR3 DNA: TGTGCCACCACCTCTGGCGGGGGAGGGTACAATGAGCAGTTCTTC. This codes for CATTSGGGGYNEQFF.

The genes are TRBV19 and TRBJ2-7; a possible D gene is TRBD2 (6 bases). The ends were cut back, 5 bases at V and 2 bases at J, with 10 bases in the middle. Germline-derived CDR1 and CDR2 are LNHDA and SQIVND (reference sequence). This CDR3 has 13 amino acids. CDR3 DNA: TGTGCCAGTAGTGGGCGGGACCCCTACGAGCAGTACTTC. It translates to CASSGRDPYEQYF.

The chain joins TRBV11-2 to TRBJ2-6; 8 bases are shared with TRBD1. V lost 6 bases, J lost 0 bases, and 10 bases stayed unmatched. This CDR3 has 18 residues. In germline, CDR1 is SGHAT, CDR2 FQNNGV. The CDR3 bases are TGTGCCAGCAGTGCCTGGGACAGGTTAGACTCTGGGGCCAACGTCCTGACTTTC. This encodes CASSAWDRLDSGANVLTF.

The V call is TRBV2, the J call TRBJ2-7, with 8 bases matching TRBD1. Unmatched junction bases numbered 5, after V lost 11 bases and J lost 2 bases. Looked up from germline, CDR1 is SNHLY and CDR2 is FYNNEI. The CDR3 has 12 amino acids. CDR3 in amino acids: CAGGGQAYEQYF. CDR3 nucleotides: TGTGCCGGAGGGGGACAGGCCTACGAGCAGTACTTC.

This chain joins TRBV19 and TRBJ2-1, with 11 bases identical to TRBD1. CDR3 size: 15 residues. V shed 5 bases, J shed 7 bases, and the junction held 7 bases outside the gene matches. The germline V gene encodes CDR1 LNHDA and CDR2 SQIVND (reference sequence). The CDR3 loop is CASSLRDRGRNEQFF. CDR3 coding DNA: TGTGCCAGTAGTCTTCGGGACAGGGGGAGGAATGAGCAGTTCTTC.

J is TRBJ1-6 and V is TRBV5-1; TRBD1 matches 8 bases. Germline values: CDR1 SGHRS, CDR2 YFSETQ. The J segment lost 6 bases and the V segment lost 4 bases, leaving 15 bases of the junction unmatched. The CDR3 has 18 amino acids. CDR3: CASSLGRTGKGANSPLHF. Here the CDR3 DNA reads TGCGCCAGCAGCCTAGGAAGGACAGGGAAAGGGGCTAATTCACCCCTCCACTTT.

The rearrangement links TRBV18 to TRBJ2-5; no reliable D call. V gave up 0 bases and J gave up 0 bases, with 5 bases separating them. Per germline, CDR1 KGHSH and CDR2 LQKENI. This CDR3 is 14 amino acids long. The CDR3 here is CASSPPEYQETQYF. In DNA, the CDR3 is TGTGCCAGCTCACCACCCGAGTACCAAGAGACCCAGTACTTC.

This chain uses TRBV7-9 with TRBJ1-2; D is undetermined. Germline V CDR1 and CDR2: SEHNR, FQNEAQ (reference sequence). Trimming pared 5 bases from V and 0 bases from J, leaving 16 bases between. The CDR3 sequence is 16 residues long. In nucleotides, the CDR3 is TGTGCCAGCAGCCGTTTCCGGGAGGGAACTAACTATGGCTACACCTTC. Encoded protein: CASSRFREGTNYGYTF.

This chain connects TRBV7-9 to TRBJ2-3; 11 bases align to TRBD2. The CDR3 is made up of 16 amino acids. Germline assignment: CDR1 SEHNR and CDR2 FQNEAQ (reference sequence). The J segment lost 2 bases and the V segment lost 4 bases, leaving 5 bases of the junction unmatched. CDR3 DNA sequence: TGTGCCAGCAGCTCCTGGGGACTAGCGGTCACAGATACGCAGTATTTT. As protein: CASSSWGLAVTDTQYF.

This clone was seen a handful of times. V is TRBV2 and J is TRBJ2-7, with a possible D match to TRBD1 (6 bases). CDR1 is SNHLY, CDR2 FYNNEI, per germline. The CDR3 is 14 amino acids. With 4 bases removed from V and 5 bases from J, the gap between germline ends came to 15 bases. CDR3 DNA: TGTGCCAGCAGTGTGCAGGGGTCGGTACACGAGCAGTACTTC. This translates into CASSVQGSVHEQYF.

This clone was recorded once. V usage is TRBV27 and J usage is TRBJ1-6; 11 nucleotides line up with TRBD1. This CDR3 has 15 residues. Per germline, CDR1 MNHEY and CDR2 SMNVEV (reference sequence). V gave up 6 bases and J gave up 7 bases; unmatched junction bases: 5. The CDR3 sequence is CASRGQGARNSPLHF. Written as DNA, the CDR3 is TGTGCCAGCAGAGGACAGGGGGCGCGGAATTCACCCCTCCACTTT.

The V call is TRBV6-1, the J call TRBJ2-5; D is perhaps TRBD1 (5 bases). The length of the CDR3 is 16 residues. The V end was cut by 3 bases, the J end by 9 bases, with 23 bases between. Germline V gives CDR1 MNHNS, CDR2 SASEGT. CDR3 sequence (DNA): TGTGCCAGCAGTGATAGGGCAGGGCTGTCTATGAGAGCCCAGTACTTC. It codes for CASSDRAGLSMRAQYF.

The chain carries TRBV5-1 and TRBJ1-1, with D hard to call. This CDR3 has 13 amino acids. Trimming stripped 4 bases from V and 0 bases from J, with 7 bases between. The V gene's germline CDR1 is SGHRS and CDR2 YFSETQ. The CDR3 DNA reads as TGCGCCAGCAGCGGCGGAATGAACACTGAAGCTTTCTTT. Translated, it gives CASSGGMNTEAFF.

The CDR3 protein is CSVLQGANTEAFF. In nucleotides, the CDR3 is TGCAGCGTCCTACAGGGGGCCAACACTGAAGCTTTCTTT. This chain connects TRBV29-1 to TRBJ1-1, with 9 bases that match TRBD1. The CDR3 has 13 amino acids. The V gene's germline CDR1 is SQVTM and CDR2 ANQGSEA. V trimming: 6 bases; J trimming: 2 bases; junction bases outside the gene matches: 4.

The V and J genes are TRBV27 and TRBJ1-5; 11 positions agree with TRBD1. Germline lookup yields CDR1 MNHEY and CDR2 SMNVEV (reference sequence). There are 16 residues in the CDR3. V lost 6 bases, J lost 5 bases, and 9 bases stayed unmatched. This CDR3 is CASRRTGGSMHQPQHF. The CDR3 DNA sequence: TGTGCCAGCAGAAGGACAGGGGGCTCGATGCATCAGCCCCAGCATTTT.

The gene calls are TRBV19 and TRBJ1-5; 8 bases are shared with TRBD1. The CDR3 extends over 15 amino acids. With 7 bases clipped from V and 4 bases from J, the junction kept 9 bases outside the gene matches. Per germline, CDR1 LNHDA and CDR2 SQIVND (reference sequence). CDR3 in amino acids: CASTPGTGRNQPQHF. Here the CDR3 DNA reads TGTGCCAGTACCCCGGGGACAGGTCGGAATCAGCCCCAGCATTTT. The full variable domain, in which reference TRBV19 and TRBJ1-5 provide the parts outside the CDR3, is DGGITQSPKYLFRKEGQNVTLSCEQNLNHDAMYWYRQDPGQGLRLIYYSQIVNDFQKGDIAEGYSVSREKKESFPLTVTSAQKNPTAFYLCASTPGTGRNQPQHFGDGTRLSIL.

The chain combines TRBV5-1 with TRBJ1-1; tentatively, D is TRBD1 (6 bases). V was cut by 0 bases and J by 11 bases, with 8 bases left in between. CDR1 is SGHRS and CDR2 is YFSETQ in the germline V gene. The CDR3 covers 11 residues. The chain's CDR3 is CASSLEGDAFF. Written as DNA, the CDR3 is TGCGCCAGCAGCTTGGAGGGGGATGCTTTCTTT.

The chain recombines TRBV7-3 with TRBJ1-1; the D gene is possibly TRBD1 (6 bases). Looked up from germline, CDR1 is SGHTA and CDR2 is FQGTGA. The length of the CDR3 is 14 residues. V lost 4 bases and J lost 1, with 10 bases in between. The CDR3 coding sequence is TGTGCCAGCAGCTCGGGACACTCGAACACTGAAGCTTTCTTT. Its protein is CASSSGHSNTEAFF.

This chain links TRBV13 with TRBJ1-4; 7 bases agree with TRBD1. This CDR3 is 16 amino acids long. The V gene end was trimmed by 0 bases and the J gene end by 0 bases; junction bases not matched to a gene: 1. CDR1 PRHDT and CDR2 FYEKMQ come from the germline V gene (reference sequence). The CDR3 spells CASSLGGTATNEKLFF. The CDR3 nucleotides read TGTGCCAGCAGCTTAGGTGGGACAGCAACTAATGAAAAACTGTTTTTT.

This chain links TRBV2 with TRBJ1-2; no firm D call. V was cut by 2 bases and J by 0 bases, with 16 bases left in between. Germline V lookup: CDR1 SNHLY, CDR2 FYNNEI. The CDR3 has 17 amino acids. Written as DNA, the CDR3 is TGTGCCAGCAGTGAATATGGCAGAATAGCCTCTAACTATGGCTACACCTTC. Translated, it gives CASSEYGRIASNYGYTF.

This clone was observed a single time. The chain links TRBV4-1 to TRBJ2-1; D unresolved. V was cut by 4 bases and J by 4 bases, with 14 bases left in between. This CDR3 is 15 amino acids long. Looked up from germline, CDR1 is MGHRA and CDR2 is YSYEKL. In DNA, the CDR3 is TGCGCCAGCAGCCTCAGGCCTGACACGTACAATGAGCAGTTCTTC. Amino acid sequence: CASSLRPDTYNEQFF.

This rearrangement joins TRBV6-1 to TRBJ1-5; D is perhaps TRBD1 (5 bases). Looked up from germline, CDR1 is MNHNS and CDR2 is SASEGT. This CDR3 has 15 residues. The V end was cut by 1 base, the J end by 6 bases, with 13 bases between. The CDR3 DNA sequence: TGTGCCAGCAGTGAAGTCGGGGGAGTCGGTCAGCCCCAGCATTTT. Translation: CASSEVGGVGQPQHF.

The genes are TRBV5-1 and TRBJ2-7, with a tentative D call TRBD2 (5 bases). Per germline, CDR1 SGHRS and CDR2 YFSETQ. V lost 0 bases and J lost 7, with 11 bases in between. The CDR3 sequence is 13 residues long. In nucleotides, the CDR3 is TGCGCCAGCAGCTTGGAAGGAGGCGGGGAGCAGTACTTC. Its protein product is CASSLEGGGEQYF. Variable domain in full (rest from reference TRBV5-1 and TRBJ2-7): KAGVTQTPRYLIKTRGQQVTLSCSPISGHRSVSWYQQTPGQGLQFLFEYFSETQRNKGNFPGRFSGRQFSNSRSEMNVSTLELGDSALYLCASSLEGGGEQYFGPGTRLTVT.